This T cell receptor beta chain was obtained from a study of cytomegalovirus exposure and HLA in healthy donors. General study findings and limits: The study flagged approximately 180 TCR beta chains as cytomegalovirus-associated. There were some public TCRs occurring in many donors, but most TCR sequences were rare. High sensitivity and specificity were reportedly achieved when the classifier diagnosed cytomegalovirus status.

As concerns this clone: Its antigen is still unknown.

Produced via immunoSEQ multiplex PCR; TCRdb's table is partial and in-frame only. This sample has 280,000 or so clones, with around 87% found just once. This CDR3 contains 17 residues. Trimming stripped 1 base from V and 1 base from J, with 15 bases between. Germline CDR1 is SGHRS and CDR2 is YFSETQ. What was sequenced was PBMCs. This TCR was recovered from a woman aged 18-29 years in good health and CMV-seronegative. The chain uses TRBV5-1 and TRBJ1-5, with D tentatively TRBD1 (6 bases). The CDR3: CASSLRRDTRSNQPQHF. The DNA of the CDR3 is TGCGCCAGCAGCTTGAGAAGGGACACACGGAGCAATCAGCCCCAGCATTTT.